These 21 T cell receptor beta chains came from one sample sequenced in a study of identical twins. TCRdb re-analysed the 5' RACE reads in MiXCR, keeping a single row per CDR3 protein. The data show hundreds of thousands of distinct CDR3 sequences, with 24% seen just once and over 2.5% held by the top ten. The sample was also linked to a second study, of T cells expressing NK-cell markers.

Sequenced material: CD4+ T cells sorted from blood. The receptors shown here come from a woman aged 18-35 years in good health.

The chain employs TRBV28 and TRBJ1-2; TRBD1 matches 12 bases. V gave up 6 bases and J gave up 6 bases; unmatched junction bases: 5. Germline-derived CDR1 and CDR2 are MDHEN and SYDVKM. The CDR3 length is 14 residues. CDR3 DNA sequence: TGTGCCAGCAGGGTGGGACAGGGGGCGGATGGCTACACCTTC. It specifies CASRVGQGADGYTF.

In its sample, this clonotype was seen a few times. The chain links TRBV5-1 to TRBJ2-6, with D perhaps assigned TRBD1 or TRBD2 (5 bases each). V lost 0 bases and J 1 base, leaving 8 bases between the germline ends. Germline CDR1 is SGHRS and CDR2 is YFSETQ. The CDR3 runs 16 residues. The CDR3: CASSLDEGSGANVLTF. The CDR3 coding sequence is TGCGCCAGCAGCTTGGATGAGGGGTCTGGGGCCAACGTCCTGACTTTC.

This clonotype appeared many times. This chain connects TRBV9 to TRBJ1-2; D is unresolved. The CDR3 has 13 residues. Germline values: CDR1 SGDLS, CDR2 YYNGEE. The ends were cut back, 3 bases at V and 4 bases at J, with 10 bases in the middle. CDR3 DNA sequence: TGTGCCAGCAGCGCCTACAGCTCCTATGGCTACACCTTC. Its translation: CASSAYSSYGYTF.

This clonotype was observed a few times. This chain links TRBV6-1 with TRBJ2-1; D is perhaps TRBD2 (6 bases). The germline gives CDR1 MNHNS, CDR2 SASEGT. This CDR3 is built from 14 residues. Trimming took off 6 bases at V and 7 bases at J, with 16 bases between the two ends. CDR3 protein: CASRPLALKNEQFF. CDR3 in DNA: TGTGCCAGCAGACCCCTAGCGCTGAAAAATGAGCAGTTCTTC.

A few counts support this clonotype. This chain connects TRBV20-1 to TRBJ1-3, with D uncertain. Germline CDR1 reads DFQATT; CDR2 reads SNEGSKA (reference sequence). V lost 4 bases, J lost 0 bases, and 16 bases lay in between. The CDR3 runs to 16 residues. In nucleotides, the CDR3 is TGCAGTGCTACCCGCCTTGGACGGAACTCTGGAAACACCATATATTTT. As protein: CSATRLGRNSGNTIYF.

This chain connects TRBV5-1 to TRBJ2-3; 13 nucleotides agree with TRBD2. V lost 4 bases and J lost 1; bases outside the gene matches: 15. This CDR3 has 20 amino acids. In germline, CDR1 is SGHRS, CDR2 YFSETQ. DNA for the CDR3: TGCGCCAGCAGCCTACCGGGGGGACTAGCGGGATATGGGCGCACAGATACGCAGTATTTT. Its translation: CASSLPGGLAGYGRTDTQYF.

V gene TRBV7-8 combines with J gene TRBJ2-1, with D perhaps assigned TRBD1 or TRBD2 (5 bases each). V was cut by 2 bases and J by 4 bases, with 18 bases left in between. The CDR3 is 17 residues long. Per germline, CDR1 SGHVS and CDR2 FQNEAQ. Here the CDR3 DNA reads TGTGCCAGCAGCTTACGTTCTTCCCGGGACGGGTACAATGAGCAGTTCTTC. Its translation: CASSLRSSRDGYNEQFF.

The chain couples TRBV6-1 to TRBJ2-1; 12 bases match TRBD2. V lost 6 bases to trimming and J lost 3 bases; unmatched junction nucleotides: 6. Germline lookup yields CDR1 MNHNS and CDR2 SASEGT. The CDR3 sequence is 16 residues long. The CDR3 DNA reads TGTGCCAGCAGGACCACTAGCGGGGGGTTCTACAATGAGCAGTTCTTC. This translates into CASRTTSGGFYNEQFF.

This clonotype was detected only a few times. CDR3 amino acids: CSAPSGSSNTGELFF. CDR3 sequence (DNA): TGCAGTGCACCTAGCGGGAGTTCTAACACCGGGGAGCTGTTTTTT. This sequence joins TRBV20-1 and TRBJ2-2; 10 nucleotides agree with TRBD2. The germline CDR1 and CDR2 sequences are DFQATT and SNEGSKA (reference sequence). J lost 2 bases, V lost 6 bases, and 6 bases had no gene match. This CDR3 is built from 15 residues.

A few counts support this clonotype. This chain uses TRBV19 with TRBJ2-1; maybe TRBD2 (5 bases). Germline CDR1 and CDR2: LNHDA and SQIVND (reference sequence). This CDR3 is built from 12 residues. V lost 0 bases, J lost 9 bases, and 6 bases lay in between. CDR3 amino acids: CASSIDAGEQFF. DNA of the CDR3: TGTGCCAGTAGTATAGATGCGGGTGAGCAGTTCTTC.

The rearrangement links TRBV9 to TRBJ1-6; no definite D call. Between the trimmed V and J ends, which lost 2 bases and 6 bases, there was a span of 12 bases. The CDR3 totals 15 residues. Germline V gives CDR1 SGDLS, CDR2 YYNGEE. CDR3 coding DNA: TGTGCCAGCAGCGTCCGGTCCTGGGGTAATTCACCCCTCCACTTT. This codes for CASSVRSWGNSPLHF.

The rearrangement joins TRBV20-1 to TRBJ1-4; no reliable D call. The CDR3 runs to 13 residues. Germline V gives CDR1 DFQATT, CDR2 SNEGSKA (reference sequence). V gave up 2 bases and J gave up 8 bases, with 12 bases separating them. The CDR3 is CSARYRIGEKLFF. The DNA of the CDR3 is TGCAGTGCTAGATACCGGATAGGGGAAAAACTGTTTTTT.

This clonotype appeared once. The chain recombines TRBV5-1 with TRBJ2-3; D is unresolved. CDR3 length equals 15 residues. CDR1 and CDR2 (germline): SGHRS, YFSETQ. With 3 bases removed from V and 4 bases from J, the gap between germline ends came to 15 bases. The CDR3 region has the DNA TGCGCCAGCAGCTCCGCGATCCCGGCCGCAGATACGCAGTATTTT. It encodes CASSSAIPAADTQYF.

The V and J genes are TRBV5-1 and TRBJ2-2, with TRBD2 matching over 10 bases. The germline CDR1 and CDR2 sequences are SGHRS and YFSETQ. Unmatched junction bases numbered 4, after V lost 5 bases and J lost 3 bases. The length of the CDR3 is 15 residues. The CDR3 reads CASSFSGGHTGELFF. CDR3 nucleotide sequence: TGCGCCAGCAGTTTTAGCGGGGGGCACACCGGGGAGCTGTTTTTT.

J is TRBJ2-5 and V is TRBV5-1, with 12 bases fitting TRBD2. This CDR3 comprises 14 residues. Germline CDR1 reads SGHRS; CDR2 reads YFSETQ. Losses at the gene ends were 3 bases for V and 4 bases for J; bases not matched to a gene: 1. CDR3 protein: CASSWGLAGETQYF. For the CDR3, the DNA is TGCGCCAGCAGCTGGGGACTAGCGGGAGAGACCCAGTACTTC. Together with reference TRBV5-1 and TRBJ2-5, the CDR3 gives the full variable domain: KAGVTQTPRYLIKTRGQQVTLSCSPISGHRSVSWYQQTPGQGLQFLFEYFSETQRNKGNFPGRFSGRQFSNSRSEMNVSTLELGDSALYLCASSWGLAGETQYFGPGTRLLVL.

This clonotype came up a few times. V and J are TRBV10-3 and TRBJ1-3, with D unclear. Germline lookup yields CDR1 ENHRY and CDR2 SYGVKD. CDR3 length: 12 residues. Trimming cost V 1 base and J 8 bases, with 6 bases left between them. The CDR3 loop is CAISEWEYTIYF. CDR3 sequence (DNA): TGTGCCATCAGTGAGTGGGAGTACACCATATATTTT.

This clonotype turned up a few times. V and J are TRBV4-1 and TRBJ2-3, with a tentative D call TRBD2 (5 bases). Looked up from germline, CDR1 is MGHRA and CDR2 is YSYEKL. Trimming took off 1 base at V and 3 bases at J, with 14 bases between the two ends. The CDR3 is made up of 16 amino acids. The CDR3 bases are TGCGCCAGCAGCCAAGCCATCACCCGGAGGACAGATACGCAGTATTTT. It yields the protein CASSQAITRRTDTQYF.

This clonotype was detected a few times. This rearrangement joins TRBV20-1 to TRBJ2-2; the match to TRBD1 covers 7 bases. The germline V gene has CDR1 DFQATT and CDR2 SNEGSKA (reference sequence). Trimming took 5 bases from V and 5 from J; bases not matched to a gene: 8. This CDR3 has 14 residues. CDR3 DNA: TGCAGTGCTCAGACAGGGACGGGGACCGGGGAGCTGTTTTTT. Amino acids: CSAQTGTGTGELFF.

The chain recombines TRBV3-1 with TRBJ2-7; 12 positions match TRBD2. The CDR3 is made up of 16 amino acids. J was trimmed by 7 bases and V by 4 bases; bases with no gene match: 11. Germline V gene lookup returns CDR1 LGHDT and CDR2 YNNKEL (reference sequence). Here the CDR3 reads CASSRGLAGAIREQYF. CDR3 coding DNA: TGTGCCAGCAGCCGGGGACTAGCGGGTGCCATAAGGGAGCAGTACTTC.

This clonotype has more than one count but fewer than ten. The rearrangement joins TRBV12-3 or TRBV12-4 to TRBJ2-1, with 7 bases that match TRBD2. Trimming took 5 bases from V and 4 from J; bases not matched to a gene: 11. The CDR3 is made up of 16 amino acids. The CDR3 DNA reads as TGTGCCAGCAGTCCAAGGGGTCGGGGGGTATACAATGAGCAGTTCTTC. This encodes CASSPRGRGVYNEQFF.

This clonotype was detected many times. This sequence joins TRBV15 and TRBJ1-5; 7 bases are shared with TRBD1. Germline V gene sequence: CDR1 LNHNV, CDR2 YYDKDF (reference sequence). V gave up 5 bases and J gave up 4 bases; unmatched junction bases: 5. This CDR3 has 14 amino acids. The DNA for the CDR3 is TGTGCCACCAGCCTTACAGGGGTTAATCAGCCCCAGCATTTT. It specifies CATSLTGVNQPQHF.